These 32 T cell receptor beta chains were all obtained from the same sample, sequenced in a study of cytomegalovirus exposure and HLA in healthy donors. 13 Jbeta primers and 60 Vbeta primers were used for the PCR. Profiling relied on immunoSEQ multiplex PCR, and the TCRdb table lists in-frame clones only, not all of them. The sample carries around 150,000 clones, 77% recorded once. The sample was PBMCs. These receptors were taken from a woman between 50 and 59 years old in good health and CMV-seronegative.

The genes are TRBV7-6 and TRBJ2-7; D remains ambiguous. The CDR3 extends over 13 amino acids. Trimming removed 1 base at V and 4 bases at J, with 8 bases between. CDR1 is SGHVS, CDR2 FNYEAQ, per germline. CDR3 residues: CASSLVAEYEQYF. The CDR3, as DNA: TGTGCCAGCAGCTTAGTTGCGGAGTACGAGCAGTACTTC. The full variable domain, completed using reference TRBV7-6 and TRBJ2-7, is GAGVSQSPRYKVTKRGQDVALRCDPISGHVSLYWYRQALGQGPEFLTYFNYEAQQDKSGLPNDRFSAERPEGSISTLTIQRTEQRDSAMYRCASSLVAEYEQYFGPGTRLTVT.

Here the CDR3 DNA reads TGTGCCAGCAGACCCCGACAGGGCGCCCCTTACGAGCAGTACTTC. This translates into CASRPRQGAPYEQYF. The V and J genes are TRBV5-4 and TRBJ2-7; TRBD1 matches at 7 bases. Germline V gene sequence: CDR1 SGHNT, CDR2 YYREEE (reference sequence). Trimming at V came to 5 bases and at J to 4 bases, leaving 12 bases not matched to a gene. CDR3 length: 15 amino acids. The full variable domain, completed using reference TRBV5-4 and TRBJ2-7, is ETGVTQSPTHLIKTRGQQVTLRCSSQSGHNTVSWYQQALGQGPQFIFQYYREEENGRGNFPPRFSGLQFPNYSSELNVNALELDDSALYLCASRPRQGAPYEQYFGPGTRLTVT.

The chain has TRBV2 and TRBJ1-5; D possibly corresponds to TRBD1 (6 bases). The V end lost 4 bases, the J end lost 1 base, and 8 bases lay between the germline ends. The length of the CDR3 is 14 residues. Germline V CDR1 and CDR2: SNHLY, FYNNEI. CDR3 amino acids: CASSGTVSNQPQHF. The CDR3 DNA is TGTGCCAGCAGTGGGACAGTGAGCAATCAGCCCCAGCATTTT.

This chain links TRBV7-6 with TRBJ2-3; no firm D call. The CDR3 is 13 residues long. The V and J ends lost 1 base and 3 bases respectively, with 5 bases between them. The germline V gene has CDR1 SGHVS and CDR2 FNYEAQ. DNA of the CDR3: TGTGCCAGCAGCTTAGGGGCTACAGATACGCAGTATTTT. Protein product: CASSLGATDTQYF.

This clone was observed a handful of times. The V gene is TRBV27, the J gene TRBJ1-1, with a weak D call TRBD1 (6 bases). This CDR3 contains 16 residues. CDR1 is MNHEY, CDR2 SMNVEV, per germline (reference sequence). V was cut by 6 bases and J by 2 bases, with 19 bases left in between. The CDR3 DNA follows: TGTGCCAGCAGAACCCGGGGGGGGGCTAGAAACACTGAAGCTTTCTTT. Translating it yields CASRTRGGARNTEAFF.

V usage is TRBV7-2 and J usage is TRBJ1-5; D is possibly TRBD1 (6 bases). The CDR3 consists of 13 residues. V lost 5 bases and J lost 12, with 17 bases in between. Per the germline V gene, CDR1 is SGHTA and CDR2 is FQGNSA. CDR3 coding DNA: TGTGCCAGCAGCCAAAGTGGGGGCTTGCTCCAGCATTTT. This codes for CASSQSGGLLQHF.

CDR3 in amino acids: CASSPYWGWQGQESSYNSPLHF. The DNA for the CDR3 is TGTGCCAGCAGCCCTTACTGGGGATGGCAGGGGCAAGAAAGCTCCTATAATTCACCCCTCCACTTT. The rearrangement uses TRBV4-2 and TRBJ1-6; D may be TRBD1 (6 bases). V lost 4 bases to trimming and J lost 0 bases, with 28 bases between them. Germline V gene data show CDR1 as LGHNA and CDR2 as YNFKEQ. CDR3 size: 22 residues.

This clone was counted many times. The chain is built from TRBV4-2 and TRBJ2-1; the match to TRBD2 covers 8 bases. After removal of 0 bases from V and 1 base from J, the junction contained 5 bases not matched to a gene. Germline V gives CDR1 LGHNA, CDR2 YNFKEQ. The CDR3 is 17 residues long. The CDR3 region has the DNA TGTGCCAGCAGCCAAGATTATAGCGGGGTGTCCTACAATGAGCAGTTCTTC. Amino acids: CASSQDYSGVSYNEQFF.

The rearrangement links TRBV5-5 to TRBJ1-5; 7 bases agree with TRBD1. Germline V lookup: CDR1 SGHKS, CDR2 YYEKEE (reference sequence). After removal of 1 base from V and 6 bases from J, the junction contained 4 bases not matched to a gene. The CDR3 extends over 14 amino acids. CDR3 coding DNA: TGTGCCAGCAGCTTGCGACAGGGCGTTCAGCCCCAGCATTTT. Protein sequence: CASSLRQGVQPQHF.

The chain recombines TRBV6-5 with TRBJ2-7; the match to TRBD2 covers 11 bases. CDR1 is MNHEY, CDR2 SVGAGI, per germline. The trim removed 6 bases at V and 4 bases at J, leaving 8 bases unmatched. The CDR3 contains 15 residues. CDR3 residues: CASRSGLAEPYEQYF. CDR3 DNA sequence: TGTGCCAGCAGGTCGGGACTAGCGGAACCTTACGAGCAGTACTTC.

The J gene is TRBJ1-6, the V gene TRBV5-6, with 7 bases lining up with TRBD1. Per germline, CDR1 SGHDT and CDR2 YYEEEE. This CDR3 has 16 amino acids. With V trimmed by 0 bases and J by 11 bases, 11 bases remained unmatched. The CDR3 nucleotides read TGTGCCAGCAGCTTGGAAGGGGGCGCGGATTTCACACCCCTCCACTTT. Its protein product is CASSLEGGADFTPLHF.

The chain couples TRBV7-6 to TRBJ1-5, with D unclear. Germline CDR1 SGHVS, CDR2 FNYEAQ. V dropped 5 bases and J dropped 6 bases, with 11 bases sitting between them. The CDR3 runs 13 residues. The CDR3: CASSPGAGQPQHF. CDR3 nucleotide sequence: TGTGCCAGCAGCCCGGGAGCTGGTCAGCCCCAGCATTTT. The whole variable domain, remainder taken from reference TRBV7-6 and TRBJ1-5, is GAGVSQSPRYKVTKRGQDVALRCDPISGHVSLYWYRQALGQGPEFLTYFNYEAQQDKSGLPNDRFSAERPEGSISTLTIQRTEQRDSAMYRCASSPGAGQPQHFGDGTRLSIL.

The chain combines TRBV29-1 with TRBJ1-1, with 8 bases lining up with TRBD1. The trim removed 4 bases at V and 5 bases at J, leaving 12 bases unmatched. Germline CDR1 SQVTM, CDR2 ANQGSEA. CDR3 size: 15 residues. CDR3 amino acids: CSVGRQGLSATEAFF. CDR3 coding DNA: TGCAGCGTTGGACGACAGGGGCTCTCGGCAACTGAAGCTTTCTTT.

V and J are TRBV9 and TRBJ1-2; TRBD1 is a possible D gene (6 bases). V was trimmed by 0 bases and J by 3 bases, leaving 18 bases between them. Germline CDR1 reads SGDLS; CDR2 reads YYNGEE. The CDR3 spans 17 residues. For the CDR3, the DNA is TGTGCCAGCAGCGTAGACTTGACAGGAGTAGATTACTATGGCTACACCTTC. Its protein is CASSVDLTGVDYYGYTF.

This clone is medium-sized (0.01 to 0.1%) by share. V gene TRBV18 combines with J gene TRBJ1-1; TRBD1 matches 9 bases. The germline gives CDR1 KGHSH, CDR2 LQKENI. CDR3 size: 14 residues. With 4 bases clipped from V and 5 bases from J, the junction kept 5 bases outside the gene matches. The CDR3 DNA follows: TGTGCCAGCTCACAAGGGACAGGGTTGACTGAAGCTTTCTTT. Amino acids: CASSQGTGLTEAFF.

The CDR3 region has the DNA TGCGCCAGCACCCTAGGCCTAGCGGGGGACAGCACAGATACGCAGTATTTT. Protein product: CASTLGLAGDSTDTQYF. The V call is TRBV4-1, the J call TRBJ2-3; the match to TRBD2 covers 10 bases. Germline loops: CDR1 MGHRA, CDR2 YSYEKL. The CDR3 consists of 17 residues. V shed 7 bases, J shed 0 bases, and the junction held 10 bases outside the gene matches.

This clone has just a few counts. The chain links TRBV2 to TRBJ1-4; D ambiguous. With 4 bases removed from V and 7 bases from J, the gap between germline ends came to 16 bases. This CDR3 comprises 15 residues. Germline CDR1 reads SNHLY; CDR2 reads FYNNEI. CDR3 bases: TGTGCCAGCAGTGTGAGTCCATCCCGCGGTGAAAAACTGTTTTTT. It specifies CASSVSPSRGEKLFF. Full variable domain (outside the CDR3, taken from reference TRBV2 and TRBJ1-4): EPEVTQTPSHQVTQMGQEVILRCVPISNHLYFYWYRQILGQKVEFLVSFYNNEISEKSEIFDDQFSVERPDGSNFTLKIRSTKLEDSAMYFCASSVSPSRGEKLFFGSGTQLSVL.

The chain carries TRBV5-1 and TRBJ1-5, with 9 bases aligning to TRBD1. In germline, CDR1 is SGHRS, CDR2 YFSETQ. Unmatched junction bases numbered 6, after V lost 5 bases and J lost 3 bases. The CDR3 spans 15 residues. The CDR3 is CASSPGTGLNQPQHF. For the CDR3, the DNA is TGCGCCAGCAGTCCCGGGACAGGGCTCAATCAGCCCCAGCATTTT.

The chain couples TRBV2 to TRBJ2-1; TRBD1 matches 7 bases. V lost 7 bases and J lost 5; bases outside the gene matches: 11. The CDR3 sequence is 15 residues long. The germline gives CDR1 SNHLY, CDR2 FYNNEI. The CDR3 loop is CASKHGRGSHNEQFF. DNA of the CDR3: TGTGCCAGCAAGCACGGCAGGGGGTCACACAATGAGCAGTTCTTC.

CDR3 protein: CASSLVEGGTEAFF. In DNA form, the CDR3 reads TGTGCCAGCAGCTTAGTCGAAGGGGGCACTGAAGCTTTCTTT. V gene TRBV7-2 combines with J gene TRBJ1-1; D may be TRBD1 (6 bases). The CDR3 has 14 amino acids. V was trimmed by 1 base and J by 4 bases, leaving 10 bases between them. Germline assignment: CDR1 SGHTA and CDR2 FQGNSA. The entire variable domain, with the rest obtained from reference TRBV7-2 and TRBJ1-1, is as follows: GAGVSQSPSNKVTEKGKDVELRCDPISGHTALYWYRQSLGQGLEFLIYFQGNSAPDKSGLPSDRFSAERTGGSVSTLTIQRTQQEDSAVYLCASSLVEGGTEAFFGQGTRLTVV.

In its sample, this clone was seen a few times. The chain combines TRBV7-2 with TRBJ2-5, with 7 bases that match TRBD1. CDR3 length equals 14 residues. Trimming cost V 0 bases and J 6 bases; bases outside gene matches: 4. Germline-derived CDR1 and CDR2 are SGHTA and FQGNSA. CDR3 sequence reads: CASSLAGTVKTQYF. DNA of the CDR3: TGTGCCAGCAGCTTAGCTGGGACAGTTAAGACCCAGTACTTC. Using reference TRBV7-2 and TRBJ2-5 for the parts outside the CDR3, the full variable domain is GAGVSQSPSNKVTEKGKDVELRCDPISGHTALYWYRQSLGQGLEFLIYFQGNSAPDKSGLPSDRFSAERTGGSVSTLTIQRTQQEDSAVYLCASSLAGTVKTQYFGPGTRLLVL.

The CDR3 is CASSQDLAAYQETQYF. The CDR3 coding sequence is TGCGCCAGCAGCCAAGATCTGGCAGCGTACCAAGAGACCCAGTACTTC. V gene TRBV4-3 combines with J gene TRBJ2-5; unclear D gene. Germline lookup yields CDR1 LGHNA and CDR2 YSLEER. Trimming pared 0 bases from V and 0 bases from J, leaving 11 bases between. CDR3 length: 16 residues.

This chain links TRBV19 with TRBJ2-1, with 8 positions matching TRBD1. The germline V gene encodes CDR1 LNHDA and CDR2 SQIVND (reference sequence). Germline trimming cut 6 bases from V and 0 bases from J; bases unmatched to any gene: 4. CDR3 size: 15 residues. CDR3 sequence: CASRTGTGSYNEQFF. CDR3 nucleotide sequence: TGTGCCAGTAGGACAGGGACAGGCTCCTACAATGAGCAGTTCTTC.

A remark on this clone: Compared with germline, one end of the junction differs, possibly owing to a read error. The CDR3 region is CAISESGGWRGASF. The CDR3, as DNA: TGTGCCATCAGTGAGTCCGGGGGATGGCGGGGGGCCAGCTTC. V is TRBV10-3 and J is TRBJ2-7; 8 positions match TRBD2. This CDR3 is built from 14 residues. Per the germline V gene, CDR1 is ENHRY and CDR2 is SYGVKD.

CDR3 in amino acids: CSVDRARNTEAFF. Written as DNA, the CDR3 is TGCAGCGTTGACAGGGCTAGGAACACTGAAGCTTTCTTT. The genes are TRBV29-1 and TRBJ1-1, with a tentative D call TRBD1 (5 bases). CDR1 and CDR2 from the germline V gene are SQVTM and ANQGSEA. The CDR3 has 13 residues. The ends were cut back, 3 bases at V and 1 base at J, with 9 bases in the middle.

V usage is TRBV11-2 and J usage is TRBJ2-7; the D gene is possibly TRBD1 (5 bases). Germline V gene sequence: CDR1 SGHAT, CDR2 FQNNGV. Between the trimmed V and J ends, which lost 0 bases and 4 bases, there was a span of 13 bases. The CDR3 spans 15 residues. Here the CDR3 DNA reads TGTGCCAGCAGCTTAGAAGGGGTGCCTCCTTACGAGCAGTACTTC. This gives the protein CASSLEGVPPYEQYF. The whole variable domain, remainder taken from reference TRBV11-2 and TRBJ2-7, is EAGVAQSPRYKIIEKRQSVAFWCNPISGHATLYWYQQILGQGPKLLIQFQNNGVVDDSQLPKDRFSAERLKGVDSTLKIQPAKLEDSAVYLCASSLEGVPPYEQYFGPGTRLTVT.

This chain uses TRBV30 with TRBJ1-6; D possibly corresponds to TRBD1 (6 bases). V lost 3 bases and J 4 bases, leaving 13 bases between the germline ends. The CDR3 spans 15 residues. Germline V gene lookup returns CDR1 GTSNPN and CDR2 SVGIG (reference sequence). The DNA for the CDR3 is TGTGCCTGGAGCGTCCGGACAGTTTATAATTCACCCCTCCACTTT. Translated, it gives CAWSVRTVYNSPLHF.

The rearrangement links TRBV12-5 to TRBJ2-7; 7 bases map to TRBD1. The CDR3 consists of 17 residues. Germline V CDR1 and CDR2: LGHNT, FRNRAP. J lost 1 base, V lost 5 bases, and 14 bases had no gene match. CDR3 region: CASGDASTGKASYEQYF. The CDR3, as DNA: TGTGCTAGTGGTGACGCATCGACAGGGAAGGCTTCCTACGAGCAGTACTTC. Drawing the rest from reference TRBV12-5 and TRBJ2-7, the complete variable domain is DARVTQTPRHKVTEMGQEVTMRCQPILGHNTVFWYRQTMMQGLELLAYFRNRAPLDDSGMPKDRFSAEMPDATLATLKIQPSEPRDSAVYFCASGDASTGKASYEQYFGPGTRLTVT.

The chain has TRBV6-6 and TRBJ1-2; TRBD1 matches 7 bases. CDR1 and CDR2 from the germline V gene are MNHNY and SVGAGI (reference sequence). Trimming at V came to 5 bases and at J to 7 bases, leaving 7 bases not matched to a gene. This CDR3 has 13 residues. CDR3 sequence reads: CASSAQGWAGYTF. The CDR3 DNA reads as TGTGCCAGCAGTGCACAGGGGTGGGCTGGCTACACCTTC.

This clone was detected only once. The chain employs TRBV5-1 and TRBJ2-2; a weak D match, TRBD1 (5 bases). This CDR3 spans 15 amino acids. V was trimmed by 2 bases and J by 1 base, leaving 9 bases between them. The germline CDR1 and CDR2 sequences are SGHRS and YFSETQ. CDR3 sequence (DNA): TGCGCCAGCAGCTTTAACAGGAGGAACACCGGGGAGCTGTTTTTT. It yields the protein CASSFNRRNTGELFF.

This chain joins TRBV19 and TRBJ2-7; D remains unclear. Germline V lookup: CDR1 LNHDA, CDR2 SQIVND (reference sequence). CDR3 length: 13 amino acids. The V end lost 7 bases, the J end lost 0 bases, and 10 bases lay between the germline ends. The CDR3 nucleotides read TGTGCCAGTAAGGCGGAAAGCTCCTACGAGCAGTACTTC. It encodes CASKAESSYEQYF.

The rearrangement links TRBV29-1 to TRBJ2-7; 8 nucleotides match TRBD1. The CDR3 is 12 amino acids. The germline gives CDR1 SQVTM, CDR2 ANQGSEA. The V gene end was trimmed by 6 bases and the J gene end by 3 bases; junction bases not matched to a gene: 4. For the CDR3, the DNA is TGCAGCGTCCTGGACAGGGTCTACGAGCAGTACTTC. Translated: CSVLDRVYEQYF.